This entry concerns a single T cell receptor beta chain. Its specific antigen is unknown. No much larger clone exists at a distance of one base, and base qualities are not known. Library preparation was by the immunoSEQ multiplex PCR assay. What TCRdb holds here is the immuneACCESS table cut down to in-frame rearrangements. Part of the clones is not present; checked against another copy, under half of the missing clones reflect an unresolved V gene, and the others are unexplained. The sample data list about 7,700 clones, and about 76% of these were observed just once. The top ten hold more than 0.95% of the sample. The sample originates from a study of cutaneous CD30+ T cell lymphoproliferative disorder and hepatitis E (dated by TCRdb to the late 2010s). Taken from the germline V gene, the CDR1 and CDR2 loops are SGHTA and FQGNSA. Trimming removed 5 bases from V and 2 bases from J, leaving 6 bases between the germline ends. The CDR3 holds 12 amino acids from the cysteine to the phenylalanine. The read is trimmed to its CDR3 DNA, 36 bases read in frame from base 1.

The TCR originated in a human donor with a cutaneous T cell lymphoproliferative disorder associated with hepatitis E virus. Recombination linked TRBV7-2 to TRBJ1-1; too little of a D gene remains to name it. Sequencing used blood. The DNA is TGTGCCAGCAGCCGCGATAACACTGAAGCTTTCTTT. The translation is CASSRDNTEAFF.